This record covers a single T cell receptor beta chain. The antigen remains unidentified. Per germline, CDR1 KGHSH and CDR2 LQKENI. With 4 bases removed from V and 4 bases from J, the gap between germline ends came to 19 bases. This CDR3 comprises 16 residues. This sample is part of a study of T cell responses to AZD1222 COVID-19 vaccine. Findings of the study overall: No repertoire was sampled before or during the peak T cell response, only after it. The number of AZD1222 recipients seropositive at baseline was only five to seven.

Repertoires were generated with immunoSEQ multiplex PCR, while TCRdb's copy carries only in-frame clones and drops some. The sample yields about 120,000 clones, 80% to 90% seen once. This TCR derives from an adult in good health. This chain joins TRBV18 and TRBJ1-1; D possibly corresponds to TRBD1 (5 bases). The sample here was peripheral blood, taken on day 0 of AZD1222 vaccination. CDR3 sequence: CASSQYSYSQGTEAFF. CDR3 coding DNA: TGTGCCAGCTCACAATACTCATACTCTCAGGGCACTGAAGCTTTCTTT.